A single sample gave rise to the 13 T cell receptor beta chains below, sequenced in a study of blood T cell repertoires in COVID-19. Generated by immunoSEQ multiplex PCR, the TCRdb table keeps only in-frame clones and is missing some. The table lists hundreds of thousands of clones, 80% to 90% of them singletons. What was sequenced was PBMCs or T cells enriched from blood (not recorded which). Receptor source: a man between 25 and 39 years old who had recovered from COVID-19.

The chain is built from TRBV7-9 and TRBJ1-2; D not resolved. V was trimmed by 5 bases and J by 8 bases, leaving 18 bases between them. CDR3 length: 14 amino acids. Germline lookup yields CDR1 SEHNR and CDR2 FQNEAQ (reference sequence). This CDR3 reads CASSIHGPGGGYTF. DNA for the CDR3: TGTGCCAGCAGCATACACGGCCCCGGCGGCGGCTACACCTTC.

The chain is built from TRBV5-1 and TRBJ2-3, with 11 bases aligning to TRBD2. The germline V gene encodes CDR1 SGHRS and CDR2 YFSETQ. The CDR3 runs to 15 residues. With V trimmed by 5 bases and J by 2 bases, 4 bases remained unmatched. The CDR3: CASRTSGDSTDTQYF. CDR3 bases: TGCGCCAGCAGGACTAGCGGGGATTCCACAGATACGCAGTATTTT.

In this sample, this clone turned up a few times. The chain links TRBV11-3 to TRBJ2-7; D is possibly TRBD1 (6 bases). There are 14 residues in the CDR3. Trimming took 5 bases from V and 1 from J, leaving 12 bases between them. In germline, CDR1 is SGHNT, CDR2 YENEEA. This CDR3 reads CASSPETGSYEQYF. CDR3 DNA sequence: TGTGCCAGCAGCCCGGAAACAGGGTCCTACGAGCAGTACTTC.

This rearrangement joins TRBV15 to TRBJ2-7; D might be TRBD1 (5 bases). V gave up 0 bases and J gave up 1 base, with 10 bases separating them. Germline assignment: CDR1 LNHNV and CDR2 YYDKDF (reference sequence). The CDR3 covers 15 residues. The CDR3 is CATSRDVSGSYEQYF. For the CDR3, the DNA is TGTGCCACCAGCAGAGATGTATCAGGGTCCTACGAGCAGTACTTC.

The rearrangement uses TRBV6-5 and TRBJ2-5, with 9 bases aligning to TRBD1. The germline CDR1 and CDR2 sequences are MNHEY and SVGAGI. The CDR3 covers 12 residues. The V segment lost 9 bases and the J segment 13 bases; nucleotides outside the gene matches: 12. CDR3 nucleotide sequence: TGTGCCAGAACAGGGGGCGAAAATGACGGGTACTTC. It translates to CARTGGENDGYF.

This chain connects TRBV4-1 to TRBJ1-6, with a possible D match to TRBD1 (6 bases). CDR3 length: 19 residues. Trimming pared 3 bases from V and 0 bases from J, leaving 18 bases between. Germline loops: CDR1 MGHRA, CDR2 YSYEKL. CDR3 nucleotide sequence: TGCGCCAGCAGCCACCCACCGGACAGCATCATCTCCTATAATTCACCCCTCCACTTT. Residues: CASSHPPDSIISYNSPLHF.

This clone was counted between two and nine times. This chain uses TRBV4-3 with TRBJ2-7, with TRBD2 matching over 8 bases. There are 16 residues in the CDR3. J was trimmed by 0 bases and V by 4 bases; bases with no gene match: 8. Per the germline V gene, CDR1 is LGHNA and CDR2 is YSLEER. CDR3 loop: CASSREAGDLSYEQYF. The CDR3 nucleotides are TGCGCCAGCAGCCGGGAAGCGGGGGACCTCTCCTACGAGCAGTACTTC.

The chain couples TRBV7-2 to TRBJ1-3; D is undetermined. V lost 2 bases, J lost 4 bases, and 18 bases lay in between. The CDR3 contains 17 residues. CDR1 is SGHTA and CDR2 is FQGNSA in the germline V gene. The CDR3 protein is CASSLKPALLLGNTIYF. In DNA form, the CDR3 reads TGTGCCAGCAGCTTAAAGCCTGCCCTGCTCTTGGGAAACACCATATATTTT.

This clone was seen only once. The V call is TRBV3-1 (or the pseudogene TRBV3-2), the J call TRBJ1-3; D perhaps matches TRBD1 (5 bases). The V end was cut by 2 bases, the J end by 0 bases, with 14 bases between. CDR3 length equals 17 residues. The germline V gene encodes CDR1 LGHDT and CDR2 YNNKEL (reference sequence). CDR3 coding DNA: TGTGCCAGCAGCCAAATCGCAGGGCCTTTCTCTGGAAACACCATATATTTT. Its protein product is CASSQIAGPFSGNTIYF.

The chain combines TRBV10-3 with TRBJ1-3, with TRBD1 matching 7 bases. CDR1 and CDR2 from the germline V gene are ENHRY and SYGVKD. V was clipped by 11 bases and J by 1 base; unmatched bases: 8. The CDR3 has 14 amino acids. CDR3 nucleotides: TGTGCCTCATTACCAGGGGGATCTGGAAACACCATATATTTT. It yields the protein CASLPGGSGNTIYF.

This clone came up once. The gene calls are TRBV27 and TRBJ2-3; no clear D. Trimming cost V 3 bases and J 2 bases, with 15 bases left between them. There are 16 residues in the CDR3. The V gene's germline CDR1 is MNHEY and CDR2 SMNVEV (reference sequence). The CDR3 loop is CASSLIKNSFTDTQYF. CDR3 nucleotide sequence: TGTGCCAGCAGTTTGATTAAGAACAGCTTCACAGATACGCAGTATTTT.

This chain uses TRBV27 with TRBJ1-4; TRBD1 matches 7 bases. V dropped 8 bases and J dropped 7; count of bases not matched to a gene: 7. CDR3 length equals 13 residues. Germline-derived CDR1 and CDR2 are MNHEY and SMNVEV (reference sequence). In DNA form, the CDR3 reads TGTGCCAGCGGAGGGGGCGGGATTGAAAAACTGTTTTTT. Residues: CASGGGGIEKLFF.

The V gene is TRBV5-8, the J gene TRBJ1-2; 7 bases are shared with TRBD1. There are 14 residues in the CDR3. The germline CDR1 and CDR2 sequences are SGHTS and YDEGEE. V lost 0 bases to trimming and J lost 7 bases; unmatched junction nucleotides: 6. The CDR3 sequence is CASSLGTGTGGYTF. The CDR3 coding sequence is TGTGCCAGCAGCTTGGGGACAGGAACGGGTGGCTACACCTTC.